This record covers a single T cell receptor beta chain. V trimming: 0 bases; J trimming: 0 bases; junction bases outside the gene matches: 5. CDR1 and CDR2 (germline): MNHEY, SMNVEV (reference sequence). The length of the CDR3 is 17 residues. This record comes from a study of blood T cell repertoires in COVID-19. The method was immunoSEQ multiplex PCR; TCRdb's version includes in-frame clones alone and lacks a portion of them. The data contain around 300,000 clones, approximately 86% of them singletons. The chain links TRBV27 to TRBJ2-7; TRBD1 matches 10 bases. The sequence derives from a woman aged 25 to 39 who had recovered from COVID-19. Sequencing used peripheral blood. The CDR3 bases are TGTGCCAGCAGTTTATCTGGGGGACAGGGGAGCTCCTACGAGCAGTACTTC. As protein: CASSLSGGQGSSYEQYF.